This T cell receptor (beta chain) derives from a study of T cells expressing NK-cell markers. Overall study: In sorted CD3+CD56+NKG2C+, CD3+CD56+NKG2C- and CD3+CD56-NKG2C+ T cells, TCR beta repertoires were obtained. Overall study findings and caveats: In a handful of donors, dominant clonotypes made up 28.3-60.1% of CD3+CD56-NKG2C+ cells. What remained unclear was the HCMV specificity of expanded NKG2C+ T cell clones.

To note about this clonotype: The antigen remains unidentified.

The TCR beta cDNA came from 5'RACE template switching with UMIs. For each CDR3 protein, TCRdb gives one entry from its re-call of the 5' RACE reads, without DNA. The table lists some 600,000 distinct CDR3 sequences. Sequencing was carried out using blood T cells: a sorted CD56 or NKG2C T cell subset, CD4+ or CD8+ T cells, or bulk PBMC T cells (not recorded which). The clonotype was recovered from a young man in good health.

The CDR3 loop is CASSPSGQGYGYTF. The chain employs TRBV27 and TRBJ1-2; TCRdb's assignment of TRBD1 cannot be checked, as there is no DNA. This CDR3 spans 14 amino acids. CDR1 and CDR2 (germline): MNHEY, SMNVEV (reference sequence).